This TCR beta chain was captured in a study of vaccination effects on CD4 cells after COVID-19. Whole-study findings and limits: The study dataset contains few convalescent patients and includes no early post-infection timepoints.

Trimming stripped 5 bases from V and 2 bases from J, with 13 bases between. CDR3 length equals 14 residues. Germline loops: CDR1 SGHNT, CDR2 YYREEE (reference sequence). The repertoire was sequenced with immunoSEQ multiplex PCR; TCRdb's copy has only in-frame clones and lacks some. The sample lists 50,000 to 75,000 clones, approximately 80% occurring once. A few counts support this clone. Its target is not known. Sequencing in the ViraFEST assay came after antigen-specific CD4+ T cells had been expanded with viral peptide pools, which were used to stimulate PBMC. Isolating CD4+ T cells followed approximately 10 days of culture.

The receptor was derived from a human donor who received a COVID-19 vaccine. This rearrangement joins TRBV5-4 to TRBJ1-2; D is unclear. The source material was CD4+ T cells from PBMCs cultured with HCoV-229E spike peptides, sampled before COVID-19 vaccination. Here the CDR3 reads CASSPPGPNYGYTF. The CDR3 DNA reads TGTGCCAGCAGTCCGCCCGGGCCGAACTATGGCTACACCTTC.